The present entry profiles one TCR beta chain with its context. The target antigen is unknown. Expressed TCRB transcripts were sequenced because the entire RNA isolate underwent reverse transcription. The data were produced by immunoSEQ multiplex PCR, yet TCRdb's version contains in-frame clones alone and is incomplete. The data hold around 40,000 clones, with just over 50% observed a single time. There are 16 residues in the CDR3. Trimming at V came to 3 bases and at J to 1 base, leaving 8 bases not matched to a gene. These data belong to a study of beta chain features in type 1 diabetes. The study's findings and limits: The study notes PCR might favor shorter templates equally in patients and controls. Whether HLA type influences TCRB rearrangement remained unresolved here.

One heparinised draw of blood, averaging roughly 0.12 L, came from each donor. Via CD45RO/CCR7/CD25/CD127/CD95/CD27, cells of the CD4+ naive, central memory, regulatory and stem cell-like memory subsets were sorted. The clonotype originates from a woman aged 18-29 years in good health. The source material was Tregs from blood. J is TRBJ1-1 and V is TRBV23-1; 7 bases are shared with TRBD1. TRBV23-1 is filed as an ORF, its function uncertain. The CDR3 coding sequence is TGCGCCAGCAGTCATTTCGCCGACAGGGAGAACACTGAAGCTTTCTTT. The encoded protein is CASSHFADRENTEAFF.